The 32 T cell receptor beta chains below all came from one sample that was sequenced in a study of beta chain features in type 1 diabetes. Every isolated RNA sample was fully reverse transcribed, so sequencing captured expressed TCRB transcripts. Sequencing used immunoSEQ multiplex PCR; TCRdb keeps in-frame clones, though not all of them. Here the sample spans under 800,000 clones, around 15% being singletons. Sequenced material: naive CD4+ T cells from blood. All receptors come from a young man in good health.

In this sample, this clone turned up a few times. This chain joins TRBV7-2 and TRBJ2-1, with D unclear. The CDR3 extends over 13 amino acids. Germline CDR1 reads SGHTA; CDR2 reads FQGNSA. The V end was cut by 8 bases, the J end by 3 bases, with 11 bases between. DNA for the CDR3: TGTGCCAGCCGCTCGGGCGGCTACAATGAGCAGTTCTTC. This encodes CASRSGGYNEQFF.

The chain employs TRBV7-6 and TRBJ1-3; TRBD1 might be the D (5 bases). With 5 bases removed from V and 2 bases from J, the gap between germline ends came to 13 bases. This CDR3 region has 15 residues. Germline loops: CDR1 SGHVS, CDR2 FNYEAQ. The CDR3 DNA sequence: TGTGCCAGCAGCGCTACCGGGACTGCTGGAAACACCATATATTTT. Its protein product is CASSATGTAGNTIYF.

The CDR3 coding sequence is TGCAGCGTAGGCCCTACAGGGCTGGAGCAGTACTTC. Translating gives CSVGPTGLEQYF. The chain combines TRBV29-1 with TRBJ2-7; the D gene is possibly TRBD1 (6 bases). There are 12 residues in the CDR3. The germline V gene encodes CDR1 SQVTM and CDR2 ANQGSEA. V dropped 6 bases and J dropped 7 bases, with 16 bases sitting between them.

The V call is TRBV6-5, the J call TRBJ2-1; D is unresolved. Germline V lookup: CDR1 MNHEY, CDR2 SVGAGI. V was clipped by 6 bases and J by 2 bases, with 8 bases between them. The length of the CDR3 is 13 residues. CDR3 DNA: TGTGCCAGCAGCGACGGCCCCTACAATGAGCAGTTCTTC. Amino acid sequence: CASSDGPYNEQFF.

This clone was counted a few times. The chain combines TRBV5-1 with TRBJ2-5, with TRBD1 as a possible D gene (5 bases). The CDR3 contains 16 residues. In germline, CDR1 is SGHRS, CDR2 YFSETQ. With 0 bases removed from V and 5 bases from J, the gap between germline ends came to 17 bases. In DNA, the CDR3 is TGCGCCAGCAGCTTGGCCATAGGCAGGGCTTGGGAGACCCAGTACTTC. This translates into CASSLAIGRAWETQYF.

This clone was recorded a few times. The chain has TRBV7-9 and TRBJ2-7; D is unclear. V was shortened by 6 bases and J by 0 bases, with 9 bases between the two germline ends. The CDR3 runs 13 residues. CDR1 and CDR2 (germline): SEHNR, FQNEAQ (reference sequence). CDR3 DNA: TGTGCCAGCAGAGTAGGTGGCTCCTACGAGCAGTACTTC. This codes for CASRVGGSYEQYF.

The gene calls are TRBV28 and TRBJ1-2; 7 positions agree with TRBD1. Trimming took 2 bases from V and 5 from J; bases not matched to a gene: 5. The CDR3 is 14 amino acids. Per germline, CDR1 MDHEN and CDR2 SYDVKM. The CDR3 here is CASSLGQEFYGYTF. CDR3 sequence (DNA): TGTGCCAGCAGTTTAGGACAGGAATTTTATGGCTACACCTTC.

This clone was recorded a few times. The chain couples TRBV21-1 to TRBJ2-2; TRBD2, the table's D call, was not compared with the DNA. TRBV21-1 is shown as a pseudogene. The CDR3 totals 15 residues. The CDR3 loop reads CASSKKTSGAGELFF. DNA for the CDR3: TGTGCCAGCAGCAAAAAGACTAGCGGTGCCGGGGAGCTGTTTTTT.

The rearrangement links TRBV19 to TRBJ1-6; no firm D call. V lost 7 bases and J lost 2, with 18 bases in between. This CDR3 spans 17 amino acids. From germline, CDR1 is LNHDA and CDR2 SQIVND (reference sequence). Written as DNA, the CDR3 is TGTGCCAGTACGACCCCGCGGGGTGCACCCTATAATTCACCCCTCCACTTT. Its protein is CASTTPRGAPYNSPLHF.

This clone was observed a few times. The chain links TRBV11-2 to TRBJ2-5; weak D call: TRBD1 (5 bases). The CDR3 spans 16 residues. The germline gives CDR1 SGHAT, CDR2 FQNNGV. V lost 2 bases and J lost 0, with 13 bases in between. The CDR3 sequence is CASSLRVARDQETQYF. As DNA, the CDR3 is TGTGCCAGCAGCTTAAGGGTAGCCAGGGACCAAGAGACCCAGTACTTC. The full variable domain, in which reference TRBV11-2 and TRBJ2-5 provide the parts outside the CDR3, is EAGVAQSPRYKIIEKRQSVAFWCNPISGHATLYWYQQILGQGPKLLIQFQNNGVVDDSQLPKDRFSAERLKGVDSTLKIQPAKLEDSAVYLCASSLRVARDQETQYFGPGTRLLVL.

This clone has a handful of counts. The chain uses TRBV7-3 and TRBJ2-3, with a tentative D call TRBD2 (6 bases). Germline CDR1 is SGHTA and CDR2 is FQGTGA. This CDR3 comprises 15 residues. V was pared by 1 base and J by 4 bases, with 12 bases between. CDR3 protein: CASSLSRAGPDTQYF. DNA of the CDR3: TGTGCCAGCAGCTTAAGTCGAGCGGGTCCAGATACGCAGTATTTT.

This clone has more than one count but fewer than ten. This chain connects TRBV7-9 to TRBJ1-2; D call uncertain. Trimming removed 3 bases at V and 5 bases at J, with 10 bases between. From germline, CDR1 is SEHNR and CDR2 FQNEAQ (reference sequence). CDR3 length: 13 residues. CDR3 loop: CASSFSSSYGYTF. The DNA of the CDR3 is TGTGCCAGCAGCTTCAGTTCCTCATATGGCTACACCTTC.

In its sample, this clone was seen a few times. This chain links TRBV7-9 with TRBJ2-3; the D gene could be TRBD1 or TRBD2 (5 bases each). This CDR3 has 14 residues. Trimming shortened V by 6 bases and J by 14 bases, and 24 bases separated the two germline ends. In germline, CDR1 is SEHNR, CDR2 FQNEAQ (reference sequence). The CDR3 DNA reads as TGTGCCAGCAGTGCCGAGGGACCCAATGCCTCTCGGTATTTT. Translated, it gives CASSAEGPNASRYF.

This CDR3 is CASSLEGTGSEKLFF. In DNA form, the CDR3 reads TGTGCCAGCAGCTTAGAAGGGACAGGGTCTGAAAAACTGTTTTTT. This chain joins TRBV7-9 and TRBJ1-4; 9 nucleotides align to TRBD1. J gave up 7 bases and V 1 base, and 4 bases lay outside the gene matches. CDR3 size: 15 residues. The germline CDR1 and CDR2 sequences are SEHNR and FQNEAQ (reference sequence).

This clone has more than one count but fewer than ten. This chain links TRBV30 with TRBJ1-2; unclear D gene. The ends were cut back, 0 bases at V and 6 bases at J, with 11 bases in the middle. This CDR3 has 13 residues. In germline, CDR1 is GTSNPN, CDR2 SVGIG (reference sequence). The chain's CDR3 is CAWSVPWWDGYTF. Here the CDR3 DNA reads TGTGCCTGGAGTGTCCCCTGGTGGGATGGCTACACCTTC.

This clone was counted only a few times. This chain links TRBV7-2 with TRBJ1-5; D ambiguous. This CDR3 contains 15 residues. V lost 3 bases to trimming and J lost 6 bases, with 15 bases between them. The germline V gene encodes CDR1 SGHTA and CDR2 FQGNSA. This CDR3 reads CASSFVDGSTQPQHF. The CDR3 region has the DNA TGTGCCAGCAGCTTCGTCGACGGCAGTACTCAGCCCCAGCATTTT.

This clone has more than one count but fewer than ten. V is TRBV5-1 and J is TRBJ1-2, with D perhaps matching TRBD1 (6 bases). The CDR3 totals 12 residues. Germline V gene lookup returns CDR1 SGHRS and CDR2 YFSETQ. V lost 4 bases to trimming and J lost 7 bases, with 11 bases between them. Written as DNA, the CDR3 is TGCGCCAGCAGCCCGGACAGACGTGGCTACACCTTC. Translated: CASSPDRRGYTF.

The chain uses TRBV15 and TRBJ2-7; the D is unclear. Trimming removed 0 bases from V and 4 bases from J, with 16 bases in between. Germline V gene lookup returns CDR1 LNHNV and CDR2 YYDKDF (reference sequence). CDR3 length equals 16 residues. For the CDR3, the DNA is TGTGCCACCAGCAGAGATCGTAAAGTGGTTATGTACGAGCAGTACTTC. Its protein product is CATSRDRKVVMYEQYF.

The chain employs TRBV29-1 and TRBJ1-1, with 7 bases aligning to TRBD1. This CDR3 is 15 amino acids long. CDR1 is SQVTM and CDR2 is ANQGSEA in the germline V gene. The J segment lost 6 bases and the V segment lost 2 bases, leaving 12 bases of the junction unmatched. The CDR3 loop is CSVERPDRRGAEAFF. DNA for the CDR3: TGCAGCGTTGAAAGACCGGACAGGCGGGGGGCTGAAGCTTTCTTT.

The table lists this clone with a few counts. The V gene is TRBV9, the J gene TRBJ2-2; tentatively, D is TRBD2 (5 bases). This CDR3 is 14 amino acids long. V gave up 0 bases and J gave up 6 bases, with 9 bases separating them. CDR1 and CDR2 from the germline V gene are SGDLS and YYNGEE. The CDR3 spells CASSVAAAAGELFF. The CDR3, as DNA: TGTGCCAGCAGCGTAGCGGCAGCGGCCGGGGAGCTGTTTTTT.

This clone was found a few times. The chain recombines TRBV6-1 with TRBJ2-7; D may be TRBD2 (5 bases). This CDR3 region has 13 residues. CDR1 MNHNS and CDR2 SASEGT come from the germline V gene. V was clipped by 7 bases and J by 3 bases, with 13 bases between them. The CDR3 coding sequence is TGTGCCAGCACCTCACGAGGGTACTACGAGCAGTACTTC. Its translation: CASTSRGYYEQYF.

This clone turned up a few times. This chain uses TRBV14 with TRBJ1-4; D call uncertain. This CDR3 spans 16 amino acids. Germline assignment: CDR1 SGHDN and CDR2 FVKESK. Trimming took off 0 bases at V and 8 bases at J, with 16 bases between the two ends. CDR3 loop: CASSQDSEQSIEKLFF. CDR3 coding DNA: TGTGCCAGCAGCCAAGATTCTGAACAGTCAATAGAAAAACTGTTTTTT.

The table lists this clone with a few counts. The CDR3 sequence: CASSLGLAAYNEQFF. Here the CDR3 DNA reads TGTGCCAGCAGCTTGGGACTAGCGGCCTACAATGAGCAGTTCTTC. The chain has TRBV5-4 and TRBJ2-1, with 9 bases lining up with TRBD2. The CDR3 sequence is 15 residues long. Trimming cost V 0 bases and J 2 bases; bases outside gene matches: 0. Germline CDR1 reads SGHNT; CDR2 reads YYREEE (reference sequence).

This clone occurred a few times. The chain has TRBV27 and TRBJ2-4, with 7 bases that match TRBD2. Germline V gene data show CDR1 as MNHEY and CDR2 as SMNVEV (reference sequence). Trimming at V came to 5 bases and at J to 6 bases, leaving 1 base not matched to a gene. The CDR3 sequence is 12 residues long. CDR3 nucleotide sequence: TGTGCCAGCAGTGGGGAGGGAAACATTCAGTACTTC. This codes for CASSGEGNIQYF.

This clone showed up just a few times. J is TRBJ2-3 and V is TRBV27; a weak D match, TRBD2 (6 bases). The V gene's germline CDR1 is MNHEY and CDR2 SMNVEV (reference sequence). The CDR3 totals 15 residues. V lost 4 bases and J 0 bases, leaving 11 bases between the germline ends. The CDR3 DNA sequence: TGTGCCAGCAGTTCCCCGGGACTGAGCACAGATACGCAGTATTTT. Translation gives CASSSPGLSTDTQYF.

The rearrangement uses TRBV18 and TRBJ2-3; D not resolved. With 0 bases removed from V and 7 bases from J, the gap between germline ends came to 14 bases. CDR3 length: 15 amino acids. Germline V CDR1 and CDR2: KGHSH, LQKENI. The CDR3 coding sequence is TGTGCCAGCTCACCACCGATCGCTAACCTTCATACGCAGTATTTT. It codes for CASSPPIANLHTQYF.

The chain combines TRBV10-3 with TRBJ1-2, with D perhaps TRBD1 (6 bases). Germline CDR1 reads ENHRY; CDR2 reads SYGVKD. The CDR3 loop spans 12 amino acids. Trimming removed 5 bases at V and 4 bases at J, with 8 bases between. In DNA form, the CDR3 reads TGTGCCATCAGTCCGGACAGCTATGGCTACACCTTC. This codes for CAISPDSYGYTF.

This rearrangement joins TRBV29-1 to TRBJ1-1; 9 bases are shared with TRBD1. CDR3 length equals 15 residues. J lost 3 bases, V lost 6 bases, and 11 bases had no gene match. Germline V gene data show CDR1 as SQVTM and CDR2 as ANQGSEA. CDR3 residues: CSVMGQGGGYTEAFF. DNA for the CDR3: TGCAGCGTGATGGGACAGGGAGGTGGGTACACTGAAGCTTTCTTT.

This clone was counted a few times. The CDR3 spells CASSSQVGYEQYF. The DNA of the CDR3 is TGTGCCAGCAGCTCACAGGTGGGCTACGAGCAGTACTTC. The chain recombines TRBV7-2 with TRBJ2-7; tentatively, D is TRBD1 (5 bases). This CDR3 region has 13 residues. The germline gives CDR1 SGHTA, CDR2 FQGNSA. V gave up 4 bases and J gave up 3 bases, with 10 bases separating them. The complete variable domain, with remaining parts taken from reference TRBV7-2 and TRBJ2-7, reads GAGVSQSPSNKVTEKGKDVELRCDPISGHTALYWYRQSLGQGLEFLIYFQGNSAPDKSGLPSDRFSAERTGGSVSTLTIQRTQQEDSAVYLCASSSQVGYEQYFGPGTRLTVT.

Only a few counts were recorded for this clone. This chain links TRBV6-6 with TRBJ1-2; D is perhaps TRBD1 (5 bases). V dropped 8 bases and J dropped 7 bases, with 14 bases sitting between them. The CDR3 loop spans 12 amino acids. Germline loops: CDR1 MNHNY, CDR2 SVGAGI (reference sequence). CDR3: CASLIGTSGYTF. As DNA, the CDR3 is TGTGCCAGCTTGATCGGGACCTCTGGCTACACCTTC.

The rearrangement uses TRBV29-1 and TRBJ2-3; D assignment may be TRBD1 or TRBD2 (5 bases each). The CDR3 totals 13 residues. From germline, CDR1 is SQVTM and CDR2 ANQGSEA. Trimming left V 7 bases short and J 3 bases short, with 14 bases between. In nucleotides, the CDR3 is TGCAGCGCTCCGGGACCCAATACAGATACGCAGTATTTT. Translating gives CSAPGPNTDTQYF.

This clone was observed a handful of times. The chain joins TRBV20-1 to TRBJ1-4, with 8 bases lining up with TRBD1. Germline CDR1 and CDR2: DFQATT and SNEGSKA (reference sequence). This CDR3 is 11 amino acids long. V was clipped by 8 bases and J by 8 bases; unmatched bases: 4. In DNA, the CDR3 is TGCAGTCCCCGACAGGGGGAAAAACTGTTTTTT. Protein sequence: CSPRQGEKLFF.